These 8 T cell receptor beta chains were sequenced from one sample in a study of blood T cell repertoires in COVID-19. Method: immunoSEQ multiplex PCR; TCRdb's copy keeps in-frame clones and lacks some. The sample lists 300,000 to 450,000 clones, more than 70% seen once, with 2.3% in the top ten. Sequencing was performed on peripheral blood. The receptors stem from a woman aged 60 to 75 with COVID-19, enrolled during active disease.

The V call is TRBV5-1, the J call TRBJ2-3; 11 bases align to TRBD2. Germline trimming cut 4 bases from V and 4 bases from J; bases unmatched to any gene: 11. CDR1 and CDR2 from the germline V gene are SGHRS and YFSETQ. The CDR3 is 17 residues long. CDR3 nucleotides: TGCGCCAGCAGCCCAATAATGACTAGCGGGGTGGCAGATACGCAGTATTTT. Translation: CASSPIMTSGVADTQYF.

In this sample, this clone turned up once. The chain combines TRBV19 with TRBJ2-3; the match to TRBD2 covers 10 bases. CDR1 is LNHDA, CDR2 SQIVND, per germline (reference sequence). The CDR3 runs to 14 residues. V was pared by 10 bases and J by 2 bases, with 6 bases of the junction left unmatched. CDR3 DNA: TGTGCCACCCGAGCGGGGGGGACCACAGATACGCAGTATTTT. The encoded protein is CATRAGGTTDTQYF.

This clone was detected only once. The chain carries TRBV3-1 (or the pseudogene TRBV3-2) and TRBJ1-2; unclear D gene. Germline CDR1 is LGHDT and CDR2 is YNNKEL (reference sequence). The length of the CDR3 is 15 residues. V lost 1 base and J 1 base, leaving 10 bases between the germline ends. CDR3 sequence (DNA): TGTGCCAGCAGCCAAGGACTGGTCTTTAACTATGGCTACACCTTC. Protein: CASSQGLVFNYGYTF.

This chain connects TRBV5-1 to TRBJ2-4; TRBD2 is a possible D gene (5 bases). Germline CDR1 SGHRS, CDR2 YFSETQ. The CDR3 totals 16 residues. V lost 4 bases, J lost 0 bases, and 14 bases lay in between. This CDR3 is CASSDGILLAKNIQYF. In DNA, the CDR3 is TGCGCCAGCAGCGACGGGATTTTACTAGCCAAAAACATTCAGTACTTC.

A note on this clone: Other nucleotide sequences in the sample specify the same CDR3. J is TRBJ2-5 and V is TRBV27; D is possibly TRBD2 (5 bases). V dropped 0 bases and J dropped 5 bases, with 10 bases sitting between them. CDR3 length equals 14 residues. Germline-derived CDR1 and CDR2 are MNHEY and SMNVEV (reference sequence). The CDR3 DNA reads as TGTGCCAGCAGTTTATCGCCTAGAGGGGAGACCCAGTACTTC. This codes for CASSLSPRGETQYF.

The gene calls are TRBV19 and TRBJ1-5; no clear D. The CDR3 spans 14 residues. Germline V gene data show CDR1 as LNHDA and CDR2 as SQIVND (reference sequence). V was trimmed by 9 bases and J by 5 bases, leaving 17 bases between them. DNA for the CDR3: TGTGCCAGCCACCGAGTCGCGTCTGATCAGCCCCAGCATTTT. Translated, it gives CASHRVASDQPQHF.

The rearrangement uses TRBV18 and TRBJ2-3; D is unclear. CDR1 and CDR2 from the germline V gene are KGHSH and LQKENI. The CDR3 runs to 13 residues. Trimming stripped 10 bases from V and 0 bases from J, with 11 bases between. The chain's CDR3 is CATSGLSTDTQYF. The DNA for the CDR3 is TGTGCCACCTCGGGCCTGAGCACAGATACGCAGTATTTT.

The CDR3 here is CASSRGAGRELSGNTIYF. The CDR3 DNA reads TGTGCCAGTAGCCGGGGGGCCGGCAGGGAGTTGTCTGGAAACACCATATATTTT. This chain links TRBV19 with TRBJ1-3, with D perhaps matching TRBD1 (6 bases). In germline, CDR1 is LNHDA, CDR2 SQIVND (reference sequence). V lost 6 bases and J 1 base, leaving 22 bases between the germline ends. The CDR3 is made up of 18 amino acids.